Presented here are 21 T cell receptor beta chains from one specimen sequenced in a study of blood T cells in healthy people across ages. The second PCR ran about 6 to 12 cycles with a sample-barcoded 5' primer and J-beta primers. TCRdb re-derived calls from the 5' RACE reads in MiXCR, one entry per CDR3 protein. The sample carries around 1,500,000 distinct CDR3 sequences, under 30% recorded once. Sequencing used blood. The receptor source for this set is a young woman in good health.

This clonotype was counted many times. The rearrangement joins TRBV19 to TRBJ2-4; maybe TRBD1 (6 bases). The germline CDR1 and CDR2 sequences are LNHDA and SQIVND (reference sequence). Trimming cost V 1 base and J 2 bases, with 9 bases left between them. The CDR3 length is 15 residues. This CDR3 reads CASSIGGGTKNIQYF. The CDR3 nucleotides are TGTGCCAGTAGTATAGGAGGGGGAACCAAAAACATTCAGTACTTC.

A note on this clonotype: A much bigger clone sits one base away, suggesting this may be a read error. The chain couples TRBV20-1 to TRBJ2-7; TRBD2 matches 12 bases. The CDR3 has 14 amino acids. In germline, CDR1 is DFQATT, CDR2 SNEGSKA (reference sequence). The CDR3: CSASTSGRSCEQYF. DNA of the CDR3: TGCAGTGCTAGTACTAGCGGGAGGTCCTGCGAGCAGTACTTC.

The sample holds a few counts of this clonotype. The rearrangement joins TRBV27 to TRBJ2-1; TRBD2 matches 10 bases. V trimming: 9 bases; J trimming: 6 bases; junction bases outside the gene matches: 20. Germline V lookup: CDR1 MNHEY, CDR2 SMNVEV (reference sequence). The CDR3 length is 18 residues. The CDR3 reads CARGLGASGRGLCNEQFF. In DNA form, the CDR3 reads TGTGCCAGGGGACTGGGGGCTAGCGGGAGAGGGCTATGCAATGAGCAGTTCTTC.

This clonotype was picked up a small number of times. The chain combines TRBV7-2 with TRBJ2-3; 7 bases are a match to TRBD1. CDR3 length equals 15 residues. Trimming cost V 6 bases and J 4 bases; bases outside gene matches: 10. Germline V gene data show CDR1 as SGHTA and CDR2 as FQGNSA. The DNA for the CDR3 is TGTGCCAGCAGTTATCGGACAGGTCAGGCAGATACGCAGTATTTT. Residues: CASSYRTGQADTQYF.

As concerns this clonotype: A much bigger clone sits one base away, suggesting this may be a read error. The rearrangement joins TRBV20-1 to TRBJ2-7, with D perhaps matching TRBD2 (6 bases). The CDR3 loop spans 14 amino acids. CDR1 is DFQATT and CDR2 is SNEGSKA in the germline V gene (reference sequence). V was clipped by 0 bases and J by 10 bases, with 19 bases between them. The CDR3 nucleotides read TGCAGTGCTAGAGATGGGCCTAAAGGGGAGGCCCAGTACTTC. Translation gives CSARDGPKGEAQYF.

This clonotype was seen ten or more times. The rearrangement uses TRBV6-5 and TRBJ2-7, with a possible D match to TRBD1 (6 bases). Germline V gene lookup returns CDR1 MNHEY and CDR2 SVGAGI. The V and J ends lost 6 bases and 5 bases respectively, with 14 bases between them. This CDR3 has 13 amino acids. CDR3 DNA: TGTGCCAGCAGCCTCAGGGGTAGAGACGAGCAGTACTTC. Translation gives CASSLRGRDEQYF.

The V call is TRBV11-2, the J call TRBJ2-4; 12 bases are a match to TRBD2. The DNA end is a closer match to TRBJ2-7, so the J assignment may be wrong. Per germline, CDR1 SGHAT and CDR2 FQNNGV. This CDR3 contains 15 residues. The CDR3 sequence: CASSARLAGEVEQYF. CDR3 bases: TGTGCCAGCAGCGCCAGACTAGCGGGAGAGGTCGAGCAGTACTTC.

The J gene is TRBJ1-6, the V gene TRBV4-1; 7 positions agree with TRBD1. From germline, CDR1 is MGHRA and CDR2 YSYEKL. Unmatched junction bases numbered 1, after V lost 1 base and J lost 7 bases. CDR3 length: 14 residues. The CDR3 is CASSQVQGNSPLHF. In nucleotides, the CDR3 is TGCGCCAGCAGCCAAGTACAGGGGAATTCACCCCTCCACTTT.

This clonotype was seen more than once but under ten times. The chain recombines TRBV5-6 with TRBJ2-1, with no clear D. Between the trimmed V and J ends, which lost 3 bases and 9 bases, there was a span of 16 bases. CDR3 length: 14 residues. CDR1 and CDR2 from the germline V gene are SGHDT and YYEEEE. Here the CDR3 reads CASSSDFGRSEQFF. The DNA of the CDR3 is TGTGCCAGCAGCTCAGATTTTGGGCGCAGTGAGCAGTTCTTC.

V is TRBV7-6 and J is TRBJ2-2, with D perhaps TRBD1 (5 bases). Germline lookup yields CDR1 SGHVS and CDR2 FNYEAQ. V was shortened by 10 bases and J by 4 bases, with 19 bases between the two germline ends. The CDR3 length is 15 residues. The CDR3 nucleotides read TGTGCCACCCAAGGACAAGGCCGTAGCACCGGGGAGCTGTTTTTT. Residues: CATQGQGRSTGELFF. The whole variable domain, filled in from reference TRBV7-6 and TRBJ2-2, reads GAGVSQSPRYKVTKRGQDVALRCDPISGHVSLYWYRQALGQGPEFLTYFNYEAQQDKSGLPNDRFSAERPEGSISTLTIQRTEQRDSAMYRCATQGQGRSTGELFFGEGSRLTVL.

The genes are TRBV20-1 and TRBJ2-2; 7 bases fit TRBD1. This CDR3 region has 14 residues. The germline gives CDR1 DFQATT, CDR2 SNEGSKA (reference sequence). The V and J ends lost 4 bases and 1 base, in that order; junction bases with no gene match: 3. The CDR3, as DNA: TGCAGTGCTACAGGGGGAAAGAACACCGGGGAGCTGTTTTTT. Its protein is CSATGGKNTGELFF.

In its sample, this clonotype was seen many times. The chain uses TRBV7-9 and TRBJ2-5, with D unclear. The CDR3 has 12 residues. Germline-derived CDR1 and CDR2 are SEHNR and FQNEAQ (reference sequence). V was clipped by 6 bases and J by 3 bases, with 8 bases between them. For the CDR3, the DNA is TGTGCCAGCAGTTTACGAGAAGAGACCCAGTACTTC. It specifies CASSLREETQYF. The full variable domain, with the rest looked up from reference TRBV7-9 and TRBJ2-5, is DTGVSQNPRHKITKRGQNVTFRCDPISEHNRLYWYRQTLGQGPEFLTYFQNEAQLEKSRLLSDRFSAERPKGSFSTLEIQRTEQGDSAMYLCASSLREETQYFGPGTRLLVL.

Of note for this clonotype: A much larger clone lies one base from this, so it may be a read error. J is TRBJ2-7 and V is TRBV5-6, with D possibly TRBD2 on 6 matching bases. Looked up from germline, CDR1 is SGHDT and CDR2 is YYEEEE. CDR3 length: 15 residues. For the CDR3, the DNA is TGTGTCAGCAGCTTGGCTGCGGGAAGCTCCTACGAGCAGTACTTC. Translated, it gives CVSSLAAGSSYEQYF.

This clonotype was detected many times. The chain recombines TRBV9 with TRBJ2-5, with 8 nucleotides matching TRBD1. CDR3 length: 16 residues. Per germline, CDR1 SGDLS and CDR2 YYNGEE. J gave up 4 bases and V 2 bases, and 10 bases lay outside the gene matches. Here the CDR3 DNA reads TGTGCCAGCAGCGTCCAGGGACAGGTCCAAGGAGAGACCCAGTACTTC. Translating gives CASSVQGQVQGETQYF.

This clonotype was seen a few times. The gene calls are TRBV6-5 and TRBJ1-2, with D uncertain. From germline, CDR1 is MNHEY and CDR2 SVGAGI. The CDR3 contains 14 residues. V shed 6 bases and J shed 5 bases, with 16 bases lying between them. Here the CDR3 reads CASRTGLGGYGYTF. The CDR3 region has the DNA TGTGCCAGCAGAACGGGGTTAGGAGGGTATGGCTACACCTTC.

In regard to this clonotype: The CDR3 carries no conserved terminal phenylalanine or tryptophan, so it likely arises from a read error. The rearrangement uses TRBV9 and TRBJ1-3, with D uncertain. The CDR3 is 17 residues long. Germline V gene sequence: CDR1 SGDLS, CDR2 YYNGEE. V was cut by 1 base and J by 9 bases, with 23 bases left in between. CDR3 amino acids: CASSVNVGVKPGGTIYL. CDR3 DNA sequence: TGTGCCAGCAGCGTAAACGTTGGAGTCAAACCCGGCGGCACCATATATTTG.

The CDR3 nucleotides are TGTGCCAGCACCTCACCACCCGAGTCCTACGAGCAGTACTTC. This gives the protein CASTSPPESYEQYF. The chain couples TRBV12-3 or TRBV12-4 to TRBJ2-7; D gene unclear. CDR3 length: 14 residues. V was shortened by 7 bases and J by 1 base, with 14 bases between the two germline ends.

This chain connects TRBV24-1 to TRBJ2-5; D may match TRBD1 or TRBD2 (5 bases each). CDR1 is KGHDR, CDR2 SFDVKD, per germline. This CDR3 spans 16 amino acids. V was trimmed by 4 bases and J by 2 bases, leaving 16 bases between them. The CDR3 region has the DNA TGTGCCACCAGTGACCCCTTCCGGGGCGAACAAGAGACCCAGTACTTC. As protein: CATSDPFRGEQETQYF.

The chain couples TRBV5-1 to TRBJ2-4, with a tentative D call TRBD1 (6 bases). The CDR3 is 15 residues long. Germline-derived CDR1 and CDR2 are SGHRS and YFSETQ. Trimming took 7 bases from V and 0 from J, leaving 14 bases between them. The CDR3 spells CASGSGDLAKNIQYF. DNA of the CDR3: TGCGCCAGCGGATCAGGGGACCTAGCCAAAAACATTCAGTACTTC.

The rearrangement joins TRBV24-1 to TRBJ2-1; 7 bases match TRBD1. This CDR3 has 17 amino acids. With V trimmed by 2 bases and J by 0 bases, 6 bases remained unmatched. Germline V gene lookup returns CDR1 KGHDR and CDR2 SFDVKD. The DNA of the CDR3 is TGTGCCACCAGTGATTCTCGAAAGGGGGCCTCCTACAATGAGCAGTTCTTC. Protein product: CATSDSRKGASYNEQFF.

This clonotype was seen more than once but under ten times. This chain links TRBV5-1 with TRBJ2-3; D possibly corresponds to TRBD1 (5 bases). The ends were cut back, 0 bases at V and 6 bases at J, with 11 bases in the middle. Germline-derived CDR1 and CDR2 are SGHRS and YFSETQ. CDR3 length equals 14 residues. The CDR3 loop reads CASSLETTEDTQYF. CDR3 DNA: TGCGCCAGCAGCTTGGAGACGACAGAGGATACGCAGTATTTT.